The 15 T cell receptor beta chains presented below share a single source sample, sequenced in a study of blood T cell repertoires in COVID-19. Produced via immunoSEQ multiplex PCR; TCRdb's table is partial and in-frame only. Of around 220,000 clones listed, around nine tenths were seen once; the top ten hold roughly 15%. The sample comprised PBMCs or T cells enriched from blood (not recorded which). The receptors shown here come from a woman between 50 and 59 years old with acute COVID-19.

The V and J genes are TRBV6-5 and TRBJ2-1, with a tentative D call TRBD1 (5 bases). Germline lookup yields CDR1 MNHEY and CDR2 SVGAGI. The V end was cut by 5 bases, the J end by 0 bases, with 8 bases between. The CDR3 loop spans 14 amino acids. Here the CDR3 reads CASSTGYSYNEQFF. The CDR3 coding sequence is TGTGCCAGCAGTACAGGTTACTCCTACAATGAGCAGTTCTTC.

The chain has TRBV28 and TRBJ1-3; 7 bases match TRBD1. Germline CDR1 and CDR2: MDHEN and SYDVKM. J gave up 0 bases and V 1 base, and 3 bases lay outside the gene matches. This CDR3 is 16 amino acids long. The CDR3 DNA reads TGTGCCAGCAGTTTATCAGGGGACAGCTCTGGAAACACCATATATTTT. Protein: CASSLSGDSSGNTIYF.

This clone showed up just once. The rearrangement joins TRBV10-2 to TRBJ2-7; tentatively, D is TRBD2 (6 bases). Deletions cut 4 bases from V and 3 bases from J, with 19 bases between. Germline assignment: CDR1 WSHSY and CDR2 SAAADI. This CDR3 spans 16 amino acids. The CDR3 DNA follows: TGCGCCAGCAGTGGGGCGGGACTGCGAGGTCACTACGAGCAGTACTTC. Its translation is CASSGAGLRGHYEQYF.

The chain's CDR3 is CASSFGLGPRSDEQYF. CDR3 nucleotides: TGTGCCAGCAGCTTTGGACTAGGTCCTCGTTCCGACGAGCAGTACTTC. The chain is built from TRBV7-9 and TRBJ2-7; 7 nucleotides line up with TRBD2. With V trimmed by 3 bases and J by 5 bases, 13 bases remained unmatched. Germline V lookup: CDR1 SEHNR, CDR2 FQNEAQ (reference sequence). This CDR3 contains 16 residues.

V gene TRBV9 combines with J gene TRBJ2-1; the D gene is possibly TRBD2 (6 bases). Germline-derived CDR1 and CDR2 are SGDLS and YYNGEE. The CDR3 runs 15 residues. The ends were cut back, 1 base at V and 3 bases at J, with 11 bases in the middle. As DNA, the CDR3 is TGTGCCAGCAGCGTATCCCCAGCGGGCTACAATGAGCAGTTCTTC. This encodes CASSVSPAGYNEQFF.

This clone was seen a handful of times. The chain joins TRBV11-2 to TRBJ1-3, with a weak D call TRBD1 (6 bases). Trimming removed 1 base from V and 1 base from J, with 8 bases in between. The V gene's germline CDR1 is SGHAT and CDR2 FQNNGV. This CDR3 is 15 amino acids long. In DNA, the CDR3 is TGTGCCAGCAGCTTAGTACAGGGTTCTGGAAACACCATATATTTT. Protein: CASSLVQGSGNTIYF.

The chain is built from TRBV28 and TRBJ1-6; TRBD1 agrees at 10 bases. V gave up 11 bases and J gave up 7 bases; unmatched junction bases: 14. CDR3 size: 16 residues. Per the germline V gene, CDR1 is MDHEN and CDR2 is SYDVKM. CDR3 loop: CAARDGGQGSNSPLHF. As DNA, the CDR3 is TGTGCCGCCAGGGACGGGGGACAGGGGAGCAATTCACCCCTCCACTTT.

This chain links TRBV5-8 with TRBJ1-1; D may be TRBD1 (5 bases). The CDR3 totals 14 residues. The V end lost 2 bases, the J end lost 0 bases, and 8 bases lay between the germline ends. Per the germline V gene, CDR1 is SGHTS and CDR2 is YDEGEE. The chain's CDR3 is CASSFDSMNTEAFF. For the CDR3, the DNA is TGTGCCAGCAGCTTTGACAGTATGAACACTGAAGCTTTCTTT. The full variable domain, its missing parts supplied by reference TRBV5-8 and TRBJ1-1, is EAGVTQSPTHLIKTRGQQATLRCSPISGHTSVYWYQQALGLGLQFLLWYDEGEERNRGNFPPRFSGRQFPNYSSELNVNALELEDSALYLCASSFDSMNTEAFFGQGTRLTVV.

This rearrangement joins TRBV5-1 to TRBJ2-1; TRBD2 matches at 9 bases. J was trimmed by 0 bases and V by 4 bases; bases with no gene match: 20. In germline, CDR1 is SGHRS, CDR2 YFSETQ. This CDR3 has 21 residues. CDR3 nucleotides: TGCGCCAGCAGCCGTCAAACCCCGACTAGCGGATCCCGGGCCTCCTACAATGAGCAGTTCTTC. Its protein is CASSRQTPTSGSRASYNEQFF.

The rearrangement uses TRBV5-6 and TRBJ1-2; the match to TRBD1 covers 9 bases. CDR1 and CDR2 (germline): SGHDT, YYEEEE. The CDR3 totals 15 residues. V shed 0 bases and J 6 bases; nucleotides not matched to a gene: 6. The CDR3 sequence is CASSLGGTGPDGYTF. In nucleotides, the CDR3 is TGTGCCAGCAGCTTGGGCGGGACAGGGCCGGATGGCTACACCTTC.

The chain uses TRBV5-1 and TRBJ2-1; 15 bases are shared with TRBD2. Germline V gives CDR1 SGHRS, CDR2 YFSETQ. The CDR3 has 18 amino acids. With 4 bases clipped from V and 7 bases from J, the junction kept 12 bases outside the gene matches. This CDR3 is CASSMDMPGLAGGNEQFF. The CDR3 DNA reads as TGCGCCAGCAGCATGGATATGCCGGGACTAGCGGGAGGAAATGAGCAGTTCTTC.

This clone was seen once. The rearrangement joins TRBV6-2 or TRBV6-3 to TRBJ2-5, with 9 nucleotides matching TRBD1. Trimming removed 5 bases from V and 4 bases from J; junction bases left unmatched: 5. Germline V gene data show CDR1 as MNHEY and CDR2 as SVGEGT. CDR3 length equals 14 residues. CDR3 in amino acids: CASSRTGVLETQYF. The CDR3, as DNA: TGTGCCAGCAGTCGGACAGGGGTATTAGAGACCCAGTACTTC.

This chain connects TRBV28 to TRBJ1-6, with 7 positions matching TRBD1. The germline gives CDR1 MDHEN, CDR2 SYDVKM. The CDR3 runs 14 residues. V shed 7 bases and J 4 bases; nucleotides not matched to a gene: 4. The CDR3 DNA follows: TGTGCCAGCACCAGACAGGGTTATAATTCACCCCTCCACTTT. Its translation is CASTRQGYNSPLHF.

This rearrangement joins TRBV2 to TRBJ2-7; 11 bases map to TRBD2. The CDR3 consists of 13 residues. Germline lookup yields CDR1 SNHLY and CDR2 FYNNEI. V gave up 10 bases and J gave up 3 bases; unmatched junction bases: 5. The CDR3, as DNA: TGTGCCACCGAAGGGACTAGCGGCTACGAGCAGTACTTC. This encodes CATEGTSGYEQYF.

This sequence joins TRBV11-2 and TRBJ2-6; D perhaps matches TRBD1 (5 bases). Germline CDR1 reads SGHAT; CDR2 reads FQNNGV. This CDR3 is built from 16 residues. Between the trimmed V and J ends, which lost 6 bases and 3 bases, there was a span of 15 bases. The CDR3 sequence is CASRRAGLGGANVLTF. The CDR3 DNA reads TGTGCCAGCAGGAGAGCAGGGCTAGGTGGGGCCAACGTCCTGACTTTC.